This T cell receptor (beta chain) is from a study of tumor and adjacent non-tumor tissue in lung cancer. The overall study: Aged about 31 to 80 years, patients included roughly eleven men and several women with stage I to III disease. Findings and limits, study-wide: Tumor repertoires had a smaller top 100 clone share than normal lung. TCR diversity was significantly greater in tumor than normal lung tissue.

A modified ARM-PCR protocol with three rounds of nested PCR amplified TCRbeta. TCRdb re-called the multiplex PCR reads with MiXCR, one entry per CDR3 protein. The sample lists fewer than 130,000 distinct CDR3 sequences; about 80% were seen once. RNA was extracted from bulk tissue without any cell sorting. Between August and November 2014, newly diagnosed, chemotherapy-naive lung cancer patients underwent thoracic surgery in China. This CDR3 is built from 15 residues. The germline gives CDR1 WSHSY, CDR2 SAAADI. Of note for this clonotype: What it binds is not known. A read error may account for a junction end that differs from germline.

The sample comprised lung tumor tissue. The source of this sequence is a man between 70 and 80 years old with non-small cell lung cancer. This chain joins TRBV10-2 and TRBJ2-4, with unresolved D. The CDR3 reads CTSSEHRDRRNIQYF. Written as DNA, the CDR3 is TGCACCAGCAGTGAGCATCGCGACCGGCGGAACATTCAGTACTTC.